These T cell receptor beta chains were read from a single sample in a study of beta chain features in type 1 diabetes. The data were produced by immunoSEQ multiplex PCR, yet TCRdb's version contains in-frame clones alone and is incomplete. Of under 950,000 clones listed, 17% are singletons. Source material: naive CD4+ T cells from blood. These receptors originate from a woman between 18 and 29 years old in good health. The CDR3 runs from the conserved cysteine through the conserved F or W. A D gene is named only where the DNA matches it firmly. Size is stated for part of the rows, as once, few or many counts, or as a class when the clone is expanded.

V: TRBV18; J: TRBJ1-1; size: .; D: TRBD1; DNA: TGTGCCAGCTCACAGGGACAGAACGAGGGAGCTTTCTTT; CDR3: CASSQGQNEGAFF
V: TRBV7-2; J: TRBJ1-5; size: few; D: TRBD1; DNA: TGTGCCAGCAGCTTAGTAGACAGGGCTAGCCAGCCCCAGCATTTT; CDR3: CASSLVDRASQPQHF
V: TRBV30; J: TRBJ1-1; size: .; D: .; DNA: TGTGCCTGGAGTTCCCGGGGTCAACACACTGAAGCTTTCTTT; CDR3: CAWSSRGQHTEAFF
V: TRBV6-6; J: TRBJ2-2; size: few; D: .; DNA: TGTGCCAGCAGTTCAGGAGCGGCGAACACCGGGGAGCTGTTTTTT; CDR3: CASSSGAANTGELFF
V: TRBV6-6; J: TRBJ2-7; size: .; D: TRBD2; DNA: TGTGCCAGCAGTTACTCTGGACTAGCGGGAGGGCCTCCAAACTTC; CDR3: CASSYSGLAGGPPNF
V: TRBV6-6; J: TRBJ1-4; size: few; D: .; DNA: TGTGCCAGCAGTTACGCGAGGCCAACTAATGAAAAACTGTTTTTT; CDR3: CASSYARPTNEKLFF
V: TRBV5-6; J: TRBJ1-5; size: .; D: TRBD1; DNA: TGTGCCAGCAGCTTTTCAAGGACAGGGAGCCCTAATAGCAATCAGCCCCAGCATTTT; CDR3: CASSFSRTGSPNSNQPQHF
V: TRBV27; J: TRBJ2-2; size: few; D: TRBD2; DNA: TGTGCCAGCAGCCCGACTAGCGGGAGGGTTTCTGGGGAGCTGTTTTTT; CDR3: CASSPTSGRVSGELFF
V: TRBV5-1; J: TRBJ1-4; size: few; D: .; DNA: TGCGCCAGCAGCTTGGATTGGGGGTACGAAGAAAAACTGTTTTTT; CDR3: CASSLDWGYEEKLFF
V: TRBV28; J: TRBJ1-2; size: .; D: .; DNA: TGTGCCAGCAGTTTAACGACAGGTTGGCAGTATGGCTACACCTTC; CDR3: CASSLTTGWQYGYTF
V: TRBV25-1; J: TRBJ2-2; size: few; D: TRBD2; DNA: TGTGCCAGCAGTGAATTTGGGGGGACTATCCACACCGGGGAGCTGTTTTTT; CDR3: CASSEFGGTIHTGELFF
V: TRBV11-3; J: TRBJ2-3; size: .; D: .; DNA: TGTGCCAGCAGCTTGGGTCGCGGAGGGGGCACAGATACGCAGTATTTT; CDR3: CASSLGRGGGTDTQYF
V: TRBV6-1; J: TRBJ2-1; size: .; D: .; DNA: TGTGCCAGCAACTTGGTTCCCCGGCCGGGTGAGCAGTTCTTC; CDR3: CASNLVPRPGEQFF
V: TRBV7-2; J: TRBJ2-1; size: .; D: .; DNA: TGTGCCAGCAGCAGGAACCAAGGCATCGATGAGCAGTTCTTC; CDR3: CASSRNQGIDEQFF
V: TRBV28; J: TRBJ1-4; size: .; D: TRBD1; DNA: TGTGCCAGCAGTCCGAGGACAGGGGCTTTTCCGAATGAAAAACTGTTTTTT; CDR3: CASSPRTGAFPNEKLFF
V: TRBV4-1; J: TRBJ2-5; size: few; D: TRBD1; DNA: TGCGCCAGCAGCCAAGGGGACAGGACTCAAGTGGAGACCCAGTACTTC; CDR3: CASSQGDRTQVETQYF
V: TRBV7-2; J: TRBJ2-1; size: .; D: .; DNA: TGTGCCAGCAGCTTAGCGCTATTAGTAGATGAGCAGTTCTTC; CDR3: CASSLALLVDEQFF
V: TRBV4-2; J: TRBJ2-1; size: .; D: .; DNA: TGTGCCAGCAGCCCTGGACAGCGGCAGGGCAATGAGCAGTTCTTC; CDR3: CASSPGQRQGNEQFF
V: TRBV9; J: TRBJ2-5; size: few; D: .; DNA: TGTGCCAGCAGCGTAGGTCTAGGCATAACCGAAGAGACCCAGTACTTC; CDR3: CASSVGLGITEETQYF
V: TRBV28; J: TRBJ2-3; size: few; D: .; DNA: TGTGCCAGCATGGCCTGGGTGGGAACAGATACGCAGTATTTT; CDR3: CASMAWVGTDTQYF
V: TRBV2; J: TRBJ2-2; size: .; D: .; DNA: TGTGCCAGCAGTCCCCAGGGGGGAGTACTTGCCGGGGAGCTGTTTTTT; CDR3: CASSPQGGVLAGELFF
V: TRBV12-5; J: TRBJ2-1; size: .; D: .; DNA: TGTGCTAGTGGTAGGACCTACAATGAGCAGTTCTTC; CDR3: CASGRTYNEQFF
V: TRBV19; J: TRBJ2-1; size: few; D: TRBD2; DNA: TGTGCCAGTAGTCACGGACTAGCGTGGGATGAGCAGTTCTTC; CDR3: CASSHGLAWDEQFF
V: TRBV6-6; J: TRBJ2-5; size: .; D: .; DNA: TGTGCCAGCAGTCCATCCCACGGGATCCAAGAGACCCAGTACTTC; CDR3: CASSPSHGIQETQYF
V: TRBV11-1; J: TRBJ1-1; size: .; D: .; DNA: TGTGCCAGCACCCGGAGTAACACTGAAGCTTTCTTT; CDR3: CASTRSNTEAFF
V: TRBV19; J: TRBJ1-5; size: .; D: TRBD1; DNA: TGTGCCAGTAGTCCTGGCCCCGGGACAGGCATTAATCAGCCCCAGCATTTT; CDR3: CASSPGPGTGINQPQHF
V: TRBV18; J: TRBJ2-1; size: .; D: TRBD1; DNA: TGTGCCAGCTCGTGGGACAGATCCTACAATGAGCAGTTCTTC; CDR3: CASSWDRSYNEQFF
V: TRBV7-2; J: TRBJ2-3; size: .; D: .; DNA: TGTGCCAGCGGCAAAGGGAGCACGAACACAGATACGCAGTATTTT; CDR3: CASGKGSTNTDTQYF
V: TRBV18; J: TRBJ2-6; size: few; D: .; DNA: TGTGCCAGCTCATCAACAGGGATCTCTGGGGCCAACGTCCTGACTTTC; CDR3: CASSSTGISGANVLTF
V: TRBV5-6; J: TRBJ1-3; size: .; D: .; DNA: TGTGCCAGCAGCGCCTTGCCCGCAGGAAACACCATATATTTT; CDR3: CASSALPAGNTIYF
V: TRBV28; J: TRBJ2-5; size: few; D: .; DNA: TGTGCCAGCAGTTTATGGAATAAAGAGGAGACCCAGTACTTC; CDR3: CASSLWNKEETQYF
V: TRBV7-2; J: TRBJ2-3; size: .; D: .; DNA: TGTGCCAGCAGCTTAGTCGAGACAGATACGCAGTATTTT; CDR3: CASSLVETDTQYF
V: TRBV19; J: TRBJ2-7; size: few; D: TRBD1; DNA: TGTGCCAGTAGTAGGGGACAGGGGGCCGGTTCGACCTACGAGCAGTACTTC; CDR3: CASSRGQGAGSTYEQYF
V: TRBV28; J: TRBJ2-7; size: .; D: .; DNA: TGTGCCAGCAGTTTATTCGGCTACGAGCAGTACTTC; CDR3: CASSLFGYEQYF
V: TRBV5-4; J: TRBJ2-7; size: few; D: TRBD2; DNA: TGTGCCAGCAGCTTGCGCGAGCGGGAGGTCTCCTACGAGCAGTACTTC; CDR3: CASSLREREVSYEQYF
V: TRBV19; J: TRBJ1-5; size: few; D: TRBD1; DNA: TGTGCCAGTAGCCCGACAGGGGCAGGCAATCAGCCCCAGCATTTT; CDR3: CASSPTGAGNQPQHF
V: TRBV2; J: TRBJ2-1; size: few; D: TRBD2; DNA: TGTGCCAGCAGTGAACGGGGGCTAGCGGGCTACAATGAGCAGTTCTTC; CDR3: CASSERGLAGYNEQFF
V: TRBV14; J: TRBJ2-5; size: .; D: .; DNA: TGTGCCAGCAGCGGAGTTAGGAGCCGTCAAGAGACCCAGTACTTC; CDR3: CASSGVRSRQETQYF
V: TRBV6-1; J: TRBJ2-7; size: once; D: .; DNA: TGTGCCAGCAGTGAAGCGACGGGGAGTGGGTACTACGAGCAGTACTTC; CDR3: CASSEATGSGYYEQYF
V: TRBV4-2; J: TRBJ2-5; size: .; D: .; DNA: TGTGCCAGCAGCCAACTCCAACTACAAGAGACCCAGTACTTC; CDR3: CASSQLQLQETQYF
V: TRBV6-5; J: TRBJ2-1; size: .; D: TRBD2; DNA: TGTGCCAGCAGTTACTCGGCTAGCGGGACCAGGCAGTTCTTC; CDR3: CASSYSASGTRQFF
V: TRBV19; J: TRBJ1-5; size: .; D: .; DNA: TGTGCCAGCAGTAAAGAGGGGGACGGAGATCAGCCCCAGCATTTT; CDR3: CASSKEGDGDQPQHF
V: TRBV2; J: TRBJ2-1; size: .; D: .; DNA: TGTGCCAGCAGGGCATTACGGGACTGGCGAAATGAGCAGTTCTTC; CDR3: CASRALRDWRNEQFF